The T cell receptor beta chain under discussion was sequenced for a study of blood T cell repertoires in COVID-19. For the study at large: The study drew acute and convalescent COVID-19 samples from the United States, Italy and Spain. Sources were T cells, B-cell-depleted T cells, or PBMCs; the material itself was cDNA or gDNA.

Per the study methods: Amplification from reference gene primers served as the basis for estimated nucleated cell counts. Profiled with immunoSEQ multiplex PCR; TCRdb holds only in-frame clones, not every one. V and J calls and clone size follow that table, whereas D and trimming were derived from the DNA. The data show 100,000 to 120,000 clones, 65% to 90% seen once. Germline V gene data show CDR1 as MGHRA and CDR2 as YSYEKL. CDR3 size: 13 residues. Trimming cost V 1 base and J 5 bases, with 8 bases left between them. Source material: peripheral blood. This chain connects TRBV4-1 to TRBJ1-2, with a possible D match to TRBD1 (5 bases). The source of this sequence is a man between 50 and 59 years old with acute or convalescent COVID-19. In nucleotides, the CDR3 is TGCGCCAGCAGCCAAGGCGGGGGGTATGGCTACACCTTC. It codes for CASSQGGGYGYTF.